These T cell receptor beta chains were read from a single sample in a study of tumor-infiltrating lymphocytes in primary liver carcinoma. MiXCR, run by TCRdb on the multiplex PCR reads, gives a single entry per CDR3 protein. The sample lists roughly 120,000 distinct CDR3 sequences; about 68% were seen once. Source material: liver tumor tissue from sampling region 1. The receptors stem from a woman aged 55-69 years with primary liver carcinoma and hepatitis B virus infection. Both conserved end residues are part of each CDR3. A D gene is named only where the DNA matches it firmly. Size is stated for part of the rows, as once, few or many counts, or as a class when the clone is expanded.

>-|TRBJ2-3|many|TRBV11-2
CASGLGLPTDTQYF
TGTGCCAGCGGCCTGGGACTCCCCACAGATACGCAGTATTTT
>-|TRBJ1-2|few|TRBV7-9
CASSLGGASGYTF
TGTGCCAGCAGCTTAGGAGGGGCGAGCGGCTACACCTTC
>-|TRBJ2-3|-|TRBV4-1
CTSSQRLATDTQYF
TGCACAAGCAGCCAAAGGTTGGCCACAGATACGCAGTATTTT
>TRBD1|TRBJ1-2|-|TRBV28
CASSLFGRGRHGYTF
TGTGCCAGCAGTTTATTTGGCAGGGGGCGTCATGGCTACACCTTC
>-|TRBJ2-5|few|TRBV28
CASSTQTLAAAQYF
TGTGCCAGCAGTACCCAAACACTGGCAGCGGCCCAGTACTTC
>-|TRBJ2-1|-|TRBV11-2
CASSPRGNSDVQFF
TGTGCCAGCAGCCCTAGGGGCAATTCCGATGTGCAGTTCTTC
>-|TRBJ1-1|many|TRBV5-1
CASSSQHMNTEAFF
TGCGCCAGCAGCTCACAACATATGAACACTGAAGCTTTCTTT
>-|TRBJ2-1|-|TRBV5-4
CASSESRSGAADNEQFF
TGTGCCAGCAGCGAAAGTCGTAGCGGTGCGGCGGACAATGAGCAGTTCTTC
>TRBD1|TRBJ2-7|once|TRBV12-3/TRBV12-4
CASSLEQGDLYEQYF
TGTGCCAGTAGTTTAGAGCAGGGGGATTTATACGAGCAGTACTTC
>-|TRBJ2-7|few|TRBV28
CASSAPRTDTSYEQYF
TGTGCCAGCAGTGCCCCCCGGACAGATACCTCCTACGAGCAGTACTTC
>-|TRBJ1-5|many|TRBV10-2
CASSEGEVYQPQHF
TGCGCCAGCAGTGAGGGGGAGGTTTATCAGCCCCAGCATTTT
>-|TRBJ2-5|once|TRBV28
CAPHSGDTQEAQYF
TGCGCCCCACATTCCGGGGACACCCAAGAGGCCCAGTACTTC
>TRBD1|TRBJ2-1|-|TRBV11-2
CASSFGPGGSYNEQFF
TGTGCCAGCAGCTTCGGACCAGGGGGCTCCTACAATGAGCAGTTCTTC
>TRBD1|TRBJ1-5|many|TRBV12-3/TRBV12-4
CASSSRGGYSNQPQHF
TGTGCCAGCAGTTCCAGGGGGGGTTATAGCAATCAGCCCCAGCATTTT
>-|TRBJ1-2|few|TRBV28
CASSLSFSGTNLRGYTF
TGTGCCAGCAGTTTGAGTTTCTCCGGGACCAACTTGAGGGGCTACACCTTC
>-|TRBJ1-1|-|TRBV11-2
CASSRARGAEAFF
TGTGCCAGCAGCAGGGCCAGGGGTGCTGAAGCTTTCTTT
>-|TRBJ2-7|-|TRBV11-2
CACSLGSGASGDEQYF
TGTGCCTGCAGCTTAGGATCGGGGGCTAGCGGCGACGAGCAGTACTTC
>TRBD2|TRBJ2-5|-|TRBV10-3
CAISAPGGGTQYF
TGTGCCATCAGTGCCCCGGGAGGGGGGACCCAGTACTTC
>-|TRBJ1-1|many|TRBV4-2
CASSQGAGVVTEAFF
TGTGCCAGCAGCCAAGGGGCAGGGGTCGTCACTGAAGCTTTCTTT
>-|TRBJ1-2|-|TRBV11-2
CASSPSQTYGYNF
TGTGCCAGCAGCCCATCACAGACCTATGGCTACAACTTC
>TRBD2|TRBJ2-3|-|TRBV11-2
CASSSGLAGSGTQYF
TGTGCCAGCAGCTCGGGACTAGCGGGATCGGGTACGCAGTATTTT
>TRBD1|TRBJ2-7|-|TRBV4-1
CASSPRDRGSAVRAYEQYF
TGTGCCAGCAGCCCTCGGGACAGGGGGTCGGCAGTACGGGCCTACGAGCAGTACTTC
>-|TRBJ1-1|many|TRBV28
CASSLGTGTLNTEAFF
TGTGCCAGCAGTTTAGGGACCGGGACACTGAACACTGAAGCTTTCTTT